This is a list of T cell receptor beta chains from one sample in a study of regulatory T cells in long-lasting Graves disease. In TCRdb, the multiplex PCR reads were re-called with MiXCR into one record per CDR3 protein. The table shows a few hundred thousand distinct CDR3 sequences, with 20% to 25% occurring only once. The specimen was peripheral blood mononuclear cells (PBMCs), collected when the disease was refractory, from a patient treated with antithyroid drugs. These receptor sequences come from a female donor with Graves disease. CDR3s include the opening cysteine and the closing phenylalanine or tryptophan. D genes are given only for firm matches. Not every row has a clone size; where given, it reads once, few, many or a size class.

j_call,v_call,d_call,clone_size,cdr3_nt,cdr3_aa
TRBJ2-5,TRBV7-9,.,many,TGTGCCAGCAGCTCCTATAGTCAAGAGACCCAGTACTTC,CASSSYSQETQYF
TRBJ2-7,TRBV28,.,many,TGTGCCAGCAGTTCCGCCGGAGGTAGCTCCTACGAGCAGTACTTC,CASSSAGGSSYEQYF
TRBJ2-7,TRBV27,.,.,TGTGCCAGCAGTGTCACAGGGCTTTGGAGGGACTACGAGCAGTACTTC,CASSVTGLWRDYEQYF
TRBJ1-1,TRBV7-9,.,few,TGTGCCAGCAGCTTTACGGGGCGCGACACTGAAGCTTTCTTT,CASSFTGRDTEAFF
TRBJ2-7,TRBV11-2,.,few,TGTGCCAGCAGCCAAACGACAGGCCTCTACGAGCAGTACTTC,CASSQTTGLYEQYF
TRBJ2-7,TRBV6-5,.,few,TGTGCCAGCAGTTACTCGAGTCGAAACGAGCAGTACTTC,CASSYSSRNEQYF
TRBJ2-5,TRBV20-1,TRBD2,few,TGCAGTGCTGGGACTAGCGGGGGACAAGAGGCCCAGTACTTC,CSAGTSGGQEAQYF
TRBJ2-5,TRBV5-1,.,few,TGCGCCAGCAGCCCCCAGCCGTCGGCGGAGACCCAGTACTTC,CASSPQPSAETQYF
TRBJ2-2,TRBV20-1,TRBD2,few,TGCAGTGCTAGAGCTCTAGCGGGGGGGCCCGCGAACACCGGGGAGCTGTTTTTT,CSARALAGGPANTGELFF
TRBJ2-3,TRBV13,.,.,TGTGCCAGCAGCCCCTCGGGACACCGCACAGATACGCAGTATTTT,CASSPSGHRTDTQYF
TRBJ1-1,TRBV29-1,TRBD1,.,TGCAGCGTTGTCAGGGGGCCCACTGAAGCTTTCTTT,CSVVRGPTEAFF
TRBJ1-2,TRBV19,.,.,TGTGCCAGTAGTAGATCCCTCAAGGCTGTTCAGCACTATGGCTACACCTTC,CASSRSLKAVQHYGYTF
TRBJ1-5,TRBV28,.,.,TGTGCCAGCAGCCGAGCGGCGGGCCTAGCCCAGCATTTT,CASSRAAGLAQHF
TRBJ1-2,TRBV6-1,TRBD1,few,TGTGCCAGCACGGGACAGGGCAGTGGCTACACCTTC,CASTGQGSGYTF
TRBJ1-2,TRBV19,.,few,TGTGCCAGTAGTGGCGACGCCTACCTCTCGAATGGCTACACCTTC,CASSGDAYLSNGYTF
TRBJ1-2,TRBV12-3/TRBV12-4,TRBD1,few,TGTGCCAGCAGTTCAAAGACAGGGAGCGATGGCTACACCTTC,CASSSKTGSDGYTF